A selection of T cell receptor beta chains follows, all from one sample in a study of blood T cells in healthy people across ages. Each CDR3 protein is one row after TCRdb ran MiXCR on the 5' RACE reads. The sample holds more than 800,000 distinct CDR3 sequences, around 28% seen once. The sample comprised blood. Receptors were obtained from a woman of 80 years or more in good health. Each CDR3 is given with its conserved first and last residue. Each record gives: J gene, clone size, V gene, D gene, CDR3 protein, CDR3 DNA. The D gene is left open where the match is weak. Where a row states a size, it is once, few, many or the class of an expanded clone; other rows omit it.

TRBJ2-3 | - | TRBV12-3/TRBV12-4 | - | CASSLREEGDVQYF | TGTGCCAGCAGTCTTCGAGAAGAGGGAGATGTGCAGTATTTT
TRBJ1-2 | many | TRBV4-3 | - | CASSQDLDSLYGYTF | TGCGCCAGCAGCCAAGATCTTGACAGTCTCTATGGCTACACCTTC
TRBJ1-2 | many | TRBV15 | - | CATSRGVTSNYGYTF | TGTGCCACCAGCAGAGGTGTTACTTCTAACTATGGCTACACCTTC
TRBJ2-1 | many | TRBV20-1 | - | CSANRGGLWNEQFF | TGCAGTGCCAACAGGGGGGGGCTGTGGAATGAGCAGTTCTTC
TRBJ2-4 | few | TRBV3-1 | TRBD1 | CASSLLTGGTVKNIQYF | TGTGCCAGCAGCCTGCTCACAGGGGGCACAGTCAAAAACATTCAGTACTTC
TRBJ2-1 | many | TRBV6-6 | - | CASSYGGYNEQFF | TGTGCCAGCAGTTACGGGGGATACAATGAGCAGTTCTTC
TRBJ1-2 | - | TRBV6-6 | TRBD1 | CASSYSGQGGDGYTF | TGTGCCAGCAGTTACTCCGGACAGGGTGGGGATGGCTACACCTTC
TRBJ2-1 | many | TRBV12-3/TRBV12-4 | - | CASSPYGTLGNEQFF | TGTGCCAGCAGCCCCTACGGGACTTTAGGCAATGAGCAGTTCTTC
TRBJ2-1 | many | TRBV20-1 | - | CSAGGRQSSYNEQFF | TGCAGTGCGGGGGGTCGCCAGAGCTCCTACAATGAGCAGTTCTTC
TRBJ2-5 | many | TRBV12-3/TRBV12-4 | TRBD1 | CATKTGGGETQYF | TGTGCCACCAAAACAGGGGGCGGGGAGACCCAGTACTTC
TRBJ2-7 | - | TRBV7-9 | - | CASSSGTAGLAYEQYF | TGTGCCAGCAGCTCGGGGACAGCGGGACTGGCCTACGAGCAGTACTTC
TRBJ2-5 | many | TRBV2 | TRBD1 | CASSPRQGKFGETQYF | TGTGCCAGCAGTCCAAGACAGGGGAAATTCGGAGAGACCCAGTACTTC
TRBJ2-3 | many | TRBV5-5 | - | CASCRASGHDTQYF | TGTGCCAGCTGTAGGGCTAGTGGTCATGATACGCAGTATTTT
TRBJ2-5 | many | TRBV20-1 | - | CSAGTQGLWETQYF | TGCAGTGCTGGAACGCAGGGTCTGTGGGAGACCCAGTACTTC
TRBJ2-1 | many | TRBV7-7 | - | CASSLADSSYNEQFF | TGTGCTAGCAGCTTAGCGGACAGCTCCTACAATGAGCAGTTCTTC
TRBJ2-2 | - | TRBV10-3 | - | CAISESVGELFF | TGTGCCATCAGTGAGTCGGTCGGGGAGCTGTTTTTT
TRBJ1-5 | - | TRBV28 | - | CASSSVGQFNQPQHF | TGTGCCAGCAGTAGCGTTGGACAGTTCAATCAGCCCCAGCATTTT
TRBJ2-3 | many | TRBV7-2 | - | CASSLDWGTDTQYF | TGTGCCAGCAGCCTCGATTGGGGCACAGATACGCAGTATTTT
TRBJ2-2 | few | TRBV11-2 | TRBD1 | CASSPWTGLRAGELFF | TGTGCCAGCAGCCCTTGGACAGGTCTCCGGGCCGGGGAGCTGTTTTTT
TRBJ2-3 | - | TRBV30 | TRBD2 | CAWKGRGDTQYF | TGTGCCTGGAAGGGGAGGGGAGATACGCAGTATTTT
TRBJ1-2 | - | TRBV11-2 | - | CASSPGTIYGYIF | TGTGCCAGCAGCCCCGGGACAATCTATGGCTACATCTTC
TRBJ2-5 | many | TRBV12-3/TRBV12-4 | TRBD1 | CASSLWDRGKTQYF | TGTGCCAGCAGTTTATGGGACAGGGGAAAGACCCAGTACTTC
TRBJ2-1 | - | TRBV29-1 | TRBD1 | CSVRTGLFYNEQFF | TGCAGCGTACGGACAGGGTTGTTCTACAATGAGCAGTTCTTC
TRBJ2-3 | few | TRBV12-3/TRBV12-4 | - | CASSSMRGGADAQYF | TGTGCCAGCAGTTCGATGAGAGGGGGGGCAGATGCGCAGTATTTT
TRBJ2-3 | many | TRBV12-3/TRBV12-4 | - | CASSFRIGVTDTQYF | TGTGCCAGCAGTTTTCGGATCGGGGTCACAGATACGCAGTATTTT
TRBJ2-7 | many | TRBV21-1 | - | CASSKRRPTHEQYF | TGTGCCAGCAGCAAAAGGCGGCCCACCCACGAGCAGTACTTC
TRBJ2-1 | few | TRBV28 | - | CAGSSQGGEQFF | TGTGCCGGCAGTAGTCAGGGGGGTGAGCAGTTCTTC
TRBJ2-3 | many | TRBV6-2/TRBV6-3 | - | CASKWRTSTDTQYF | TGTGCCAGCAAGTGGAGGACTAGCACAGATACGCAGTATTTT
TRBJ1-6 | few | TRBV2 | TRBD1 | CASSDSGTANSPLHF | TGTGCCAGCAGTGACTCGGGGACAGCGAATTCACCCCTCCACTTT
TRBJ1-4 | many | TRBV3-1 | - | CASSQDVGSNEKLFF | TGTGCCAGCAGCCAAGATGTTGGTTCTAATGAAAAACTGTTTTTT
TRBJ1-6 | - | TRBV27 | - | CASRASSYNSPLHF | TGTGCCAGCAGGGCGAGCTCCTATAATTCACCCCTCCACTTT
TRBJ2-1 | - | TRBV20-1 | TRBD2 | CSARLAGDSSYNEQFF | TGCAGTGCCAGACTAGCGGGAGATAGTTCCTACAATGAGCAGTTCTTC
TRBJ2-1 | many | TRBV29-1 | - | CSVLRTSSEQFF | TGCAGCGTTCTTAGGACTTCCTCCGAGCAGTTCTTC
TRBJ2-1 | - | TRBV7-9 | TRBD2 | CASSAPGLAGYNEQFF | TGTGCCAGCAGCGCACCGGGACTAGCGGGTTACAATGAGCAGTTCTTC
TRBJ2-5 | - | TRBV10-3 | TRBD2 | CAISVSILAVQETQYF | TGTGCCATCAGTGTGTCGATACTAGCGGTCCAGGAGACCCAGTACTTC
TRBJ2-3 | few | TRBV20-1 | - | CSARDPKGPDTQYF | TGCAGTGCTAGAGATCCAAAGGGTCCAGATACGCAGTATTTT
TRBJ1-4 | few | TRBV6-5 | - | CASSPRQVTTNEKLFF | TGTGCCAGCAGTCCAAGACAGGTTACAACTAATGAAAAACTGTTTTTT
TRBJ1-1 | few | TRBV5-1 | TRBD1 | CASSSGQRGTEAFF | TGCGCCAGCAGCTCGGGACAGCGAGGGACTGAAGCTTTCTTT
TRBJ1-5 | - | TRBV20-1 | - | CSASYQGRNQPQHF | TGCAGTGCTTCATACCAGGGCCGCAATCAGCCCCAGCATTTT
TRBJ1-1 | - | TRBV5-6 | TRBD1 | CASSGTGGEYRAFF | TGTGCCAGCTCAGGGACAGGGGGCGAGTATCGAGCTTTCTTT
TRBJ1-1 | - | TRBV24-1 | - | CATSDRDTEAFF | TGTGCCACCAGTGATCGGGACACTGAAGCTTTCTTT
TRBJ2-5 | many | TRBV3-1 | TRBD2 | CASSRNSERGGRETQYF | TGTGCCAGCAGCCGGAACTCGGAGCGGGGGGGCAGGGAGACCCAGTACTTC
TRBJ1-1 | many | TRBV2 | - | CASSPIGGRTEAFF | TGTGCCAGCAGTCCTATTGGGGGACGTACTGAAGCTTTCTTT
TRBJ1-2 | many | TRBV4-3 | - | CASSQDQLNYGYTF | TGCGCCAGCAGCCAAGACCAGCTGAACTATGGCTACACCTTC
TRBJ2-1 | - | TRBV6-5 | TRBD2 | CASTKAGGPWEQFF | TGTGCCAGCACCAAAGCGGGAGGGCCATGGGAGCAGTTCTTC
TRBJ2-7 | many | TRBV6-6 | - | CASSYERTYEQYF | TGTGCCAGCAGTTACGAGCGGACCTACGAGCAGTACTTC
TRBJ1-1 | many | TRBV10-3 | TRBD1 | CAISMGQSAEAFF | TGTGCCATCAGCATGGGACAGTCCGCTGAAGCTTTCTTT
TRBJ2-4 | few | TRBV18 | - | CASSPLFRQAKAKNIQYF | TGTGCCAGCTCACCACTCTTTAGACAGGCAAAGGCCAAAAACATTCAGTACTTC
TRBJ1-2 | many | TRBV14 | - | CASSQASGVGGYTF | TGTGCCAGCAGCCAAGCATCCGGGGTGGGCGGCTACACCTTC
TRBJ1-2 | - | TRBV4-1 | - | CASSQEVGRNHGYTF | TGCGCCAGCAGCCAAGAAGTCGGACGTAACCATGGCTACACCTTC
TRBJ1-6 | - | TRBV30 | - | CAWKGRARSNSPLHF | TGTGCCTGGAAAGGAAGGGCCAGGTCGAATTCACCCCTCCACTTT
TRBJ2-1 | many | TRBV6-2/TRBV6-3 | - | CASSYPRWGASYNEQFF | TGTGCCAGCAGTTACCCGAGATGGGGGGCCTCCTACAATGAGCAGTTCTTC
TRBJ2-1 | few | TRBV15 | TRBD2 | CAASFPSGGDNEQFF | TGTGCCGCCAGCTTCCCTAGCGGGGGGGACAATGAGCAGTTCTTC
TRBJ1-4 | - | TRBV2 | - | CASSEVLNEKLFF | TGTGCCAGCAGTGAAGTCCTAAATGAAAAACTGTTTTTT